Following are 30 T cell receptor beta chains from one sample sequenced in a study of early T cells in non-severe SARS-CoV-2 infection. TCRdb re-analysed the 5' RACE reads in MiXCR, keeping a single row per CDR3 protein. The table records about 100,000 distinct CDR3 sequences, about 12% of them present only once. The sequenced material came from whole blood. The receptors stem from an adult who was a healthcare worker with PCR-confirmed SARS-CoV-2 infection or an uninfected control (not recorded which).

This clonotype was picked up many times. The chain employs TRBV3-1 and TRBJ2-7; no reliable D call. CDR3 length equals 12 residues. Germline lookup yields CDR1 LGHDT and CDR2 YNNKEL (reference sequence). Trimming took 2 bases from V and 2 from J, leaving 4 bases between them. The CDR3 loop reads CASSQSAYEQYF. Here the CDR3 DNA reads TGTGCCAGCAGCCAAAGCGCCTACGAGCAGTACTTC.

J is TRBJ2-2 and V is TRBV27; 8 bases map to TRBD1. J gave up 0 bases and V 6 bases, and 12 bases lay outside the gene matches. Germline V gene sequence: CDR1 MNHEY, CDR2 SMNVEV (reference sequence). CDR3 size: 18 residues. Written as DNA, the CDR3 is TGTGCCAGCAGCCGTCGCCACCAGGGGGCGTCGAACACCGGGGAGCTGTTTTTT. This encodes CASSRRHQGASNTGELFF.

This clonotype showed up just a few times. V usage is TRBV12-3 or TRBV12-4 and J usage is TRBJ1-6, with D tentatively TRBD1 (5 bases). V was pared by 3 bases and J by 7 bases, with 13 bases between. The CDR3 spans 15 residues. The DNA for the CDR3 is TGTGCCAGCAGTTTTCTCCGGGGGGAGAATTCACCCCTCCACTTT. Its translation: CASSFLRGENSPLHF.

The CDR3 region is CASSVDVARETQYF. The CDR3 DNA reads as TGTGCCAGCAGCGTAGATGTCGCGAGGGAGACCCAGTACTTC. The J gene is TRBJ2-5, the V gene TRBV9; D not certain. CDR1 and CDR2 (germline): SGDLS, YYNGEE. V shed 0 bases and J shed 5 bases, with 11 bases lying between them. CDR3 length equals 14 residues.

The J gene is TRBJ2-1, the V gene TRBV27, with 9 bases lining up with TRBD2. The germline CDR1 and CDR2 sequences are MNHEY and SMNVEV (reference sequence). This CDR3 has 15 residues. Trimming removed 7 bases from V and 7 bases from J; junction bases left unmatched: 11. The CDR3 DNA follows: TGTGCCAGCACCCTCAGGATGGCGGGAGGGAATGAGCAGTTCTTC. Translating it yields CASTLRMAGGNEQFF.

The chain is built from TRBV6-2 or TRBV6-3 and TRBJ2-2, with a possible D match to TRBD1 (5 bases). The CDR3 extends over 16 amino acids. Trimming removed 2 bases at V and 6 bases at J, with 16 bases between. Germline lookup yields CDR1 MNHEY and CDR2 SVGEGT. The DNA for the CDR3 is TGTGCCAGCAGTTACGGCCCAGGTCAAGGGGCCGGGGAGCTGTTTTTT. Translating it yields CASSYGPGQGAGELFF.

This clonotype was counted many times. This chain uses TRBV29-1 with TRBJ2-7, with 7 bases lining up with TRBD1. The CDR3 has 15 residues. Germline V lookup: CDR1 SQVTM, CDR2 ANQGSEA. V lost 7 bases and J lost 5; bases outside the gene matches: 17. This CDR3 reads CSAGMGQTLWDEQYF. CDR3 DNA sequence: TGCAGCGCAGGAATGGGACAGACCCTTTGGGACGAGCAGTACTTC.

In this sample, this clonotype turned up many times. This rearrangement joins TRBV6-6 to TRBJ1-2; D is uncertain. The V and J ends lost 6 bases and 4 bases respectively, with 12 bases between them. CDR1 and CDR2 from the germline V gene are MNHNY and SVGAGI (reference sequence). CDR3 length equals 13 residues. The CDR3 DNA reads TGTGCCAGCAGCCCCGGCCAAATCTATGGCTACACCTTC. Protein product: CASSPGQIYGYTF.

This clonotype was seen repeatedly, ten times or more. The rearrangement joins TRBV5-1 to TRBJ1-1, with D unclear. Trimming pared 2 bases from V and 6 bases from J, leaving 11 bases between. The CDR3 sequence is 13 residues long. Germline CDR1 SGHRS, CDR2 YFSETQ. CDR3 nucleotides: TGCGCCAGCAGCTTCGTTCGAGCTTCTGAAGCTTTCTTT. The encoded protein is CASSFVRASEAFF.

This clonotype was observed many times. This rearrangement joins TRBV4-1 to TRBJ2-1; D is unclear. The CDR3 spans 17 residues. V shed 1 base and J shed 0 bases, with 13 bases lying between them. Per germline, CDR1 MGHRA and CDR2 YSYEKL. The CDR3, as DNA: TGCGCCAGCAGCCAAGGTCCGCGGAAAAGCTCCTACAATGAGCAGTTCTTC. It translates to CASSQGPRKSSYNEQFF.

Concerning this clonotype: A junction boundary mismatches the germline segment, possibly from a read error. The chain carries TRBV5-1 and TRBJ2-3; a possible D gene is TRBD2 (6 bases). CDR3 size: 15 residues. Germline CDR1 and CDR2: SGHRS and YFSETQ. CDR3 DNA: TGCGTCAGCAGCCTGGGAGGAGGCAGCACAGATACGCAGTATTTT. Protein sequence: CVSSLGGGSTDTQYF.

This clonotype appeared many times. This sequence joins TRBV28 and TRBJ2-1, with 8 bases that match TRBD1. This CDR3 contains 16 residues. V was clipped by 4 bases and J by 8 bases; unmatched bases: 13. CDR1 is MDHEN, CDR2 SYDVKM, per germline. This CDR3 reads CASSSPSDRALDEQFF. CDR3 nucleotide sequence: TGTGCCAGCAGTTCCCCTTCGGACAGGGCCCTCGATGAGCAGTTCTTC.

The chain uses TRBV10-1 and TRBJ1-6; D not resolved. Germline-derived CDR1 and CDR2 are WNHNN and SYGVQD (reference sequence). This CDR3 region has 14 residues. V gave up 3 bases and J gave up 3 bases, with 6 bases separating them. The CDR3 is CASSDNRYNSPLHF. As DNA, the CDR3 is TGCGCCAGCAGTGACAACCGCTATAATTCACCCCTCCACTTT.

The sample holds one count of this clonotype. The rearrangement joins TRBV7-9 to TRBJ2-7, with 7 positions matching TRBD1. J gave up 3 bases and V 3 bases, and 2 bases lay outside the gene matches. Per the germline V gene, CDR1 is SEHNR and CDR2 is FQNEAQ (reference sequence). This CDR3 is 13 amino acids long. In nucleotides, the CDR3 is TGTGCCAGCAGCTTGGGACAGTTCTACGAGCAGTACTTC. It yields the protein CASSLGQFYEQYF.

This clonotype was recorded many times. V usage is TRBV20-1 and J usage is TRBJ2-1; 11 nucleotides agree with TRBD2. Germline loops: CDR1 DFQATT, CDR2 SNEGSKA (reference sequence). The V gene end was trimmed by 5 bases and the J gene end by 6 bases; junction bases not matched to a gene: 15. The CDR3 covers 17 residues. The CDR3 DNA sequence: TGCAGTGCTGAACTAGCGGGGGACCCCGGGGGGAGCAATGAGCAGTTCTTC. This translates into CSAELAGDPGGSNEQFF.

The CDR3 bases are TGTGCCAGCAGTGAAAGGGGGGCCCAAGAGACCCAGTACTTC. Its protein is CASSERGAQETQYF. V gene TRBV3-1 combines with J gene TRBJ2-5, with D perhaps assigned TRBD1 or TRBD2 (6 bases each). The CDR3 extends over 14 amino acids. V lost 6 bases and J 1 base, leaving 12 bases between the germline ends. Germline V gene lookup returns CDR1 LGHDT and CDR2 YNNKEL (reference sequence).

The chain is built from TRBV28 and TRBJ2-7; 10 bases agree with TRBD1. The trim removed 4 bases at V and 9 bases at J, leaving 9 bases unmatched. This CDR3 region has 14 residues. Germline assignment: CDR1 MDHEN and CDR2 SYDVKM. The CDR3 DNA reads TGTGCCAGCAGTTCCTATGGGACAGGGGACGTGCAGTACTTC. It encodes CASSSYGTGDVQYF.

CDR3 region: CASSHRRPIVESEKLFF. CDR3 bases: TGTGCCAGCAGCCACCGGAGGCCAATTGTAGAGAGCGAAAAACTGTTTTTT. This rearrangement joins TRBV3-1 to TRBJ1-4; D not resolved. The CDR3 length is 17 residues. Germline V lookup: CDR1 LGHDT, CDR2 YNNKEL (reference sequence). Trimming pared 3 bases from V and 8 bases from J, leaving 22 bases between.

The chain combines TRBV7-9 with TRBJ2-1; D is possibly TRBD1 (6 bases). CDR1 SEHNR and CDR2 FQNEAQ come from the germline V gene (reference sequence). The CDR3 is made up of 16 amino acids. V dropped 4 bases and J dropped 3 bases, with 16 bases sitting between them. As DNA, the CDR3 is TGTGCCAGCAGCTCGCCCCCAGGGGTCAGCTACAATGAGCAGTTCTTC. It yields the protein CASSSPPGVSYNEQFF. The variable domain in full, with the rest retrieved from reference TRBV7-9 and TRBJ2-1, is DTGVSQNPRHKITKRGQNVTFRCDPISEHNRLYWYRQTLGQGPEFLTYFQNEAQLEKSRLLSDRFSAERPKGSFSTLEIQRTEQGDSAMYLCASSSPPGVSYNEQFFGPGTRLTVL.

This clonotype came up many times. The genes are TRBV7-2 and TRBJ2-1; 7 bases agree with TRBD1. CDR1 and CDR2 from the germline V gene are SGHTA and FQGNSA. V dropped 5 bases and J dropped 5; count of bases not matched to a gene: 12. The CDR3 consists of 16 residues. DNA for the CDR3: TGTGCCAGCAGCGTAAGACCCGGGACAGCTAACAATGAGCAGTTCTTC. Translating it yields CASSVRPGTANNEQFF.

The chain is built from TRBV24-1 and TRBJ1-2, with 8 nucleotides matching TRBD1. The CDR3 runs to 13 residues. In germline, CDR1 is KGHDR, CDR2 SFDVKD. With V trimmed by 6 bases and J by 3 bases, 2 bases remained unmatched. CDR3 amino acids: CATSPTGDYGYTF. The CDR3 coding sequence is TGTGCCACCAGTCCGACAGGGGACTATGGCTACACCTTC.

This clonotype was picked up many times. The V call is TRBV11-3, the J call TRBJ2-5; TRBD1 might be the D (6 bases). The CDR3 is 18 amino acids. Germline V gives CDR1 SGHNT, CDR2 YENEEA. The V end lost 3 bases, the J end lost 0 bases, and 20 bases lay between the germline ends. The CDR3 bases are TGTGCCAGCAGCTTCCGCGGCCCCACGGACAGATACCAAGAGACCCAGTACTTC. Its protein is CASSFRGPTDRYQETQYF.

This clonotype appeared a few times. In DNA, the CDR3 is TGCAGCGTTCAGGGACGAGTCAATGGCTACACCTTC. Its translation is CSVQGRVNGYTF. The rearrangement joins TRBV29-1 to TRBJ1-2, with a weak D call TRBD1 (5 bases). The ends were cut back, 5 bases at V and 6 bases at J, with 13 bases in the middle. CDR1 and CDR2 from the germline V gene are SQVTM and ANQGSEA. This CDR3 has 12 amino acids.

A few counts support this clonotype. This sequence joins TRBV7-2 and TRBJ1-3; TRBD1 matches 7 bases. The germline gives CDR1 SGHTA, CDR2 FQGNSA. The CDR3 length is 15 residues. Trimming took 5 bases from V and 1 from J; bases not matched to a gene: 5. DNA of the CDR3: TGTGCCAGCAGCGTACAGGGGACTTCTGGAAACACCATATATTTT. It codes for CASSVQGTSGNTIYF.

This clonotype was seen ten or more times. The J gene is TRBJ1-2, the V gene TRBV12-3 or TRBV12-4, with D unclear. V lost 5 bases to trimming and J lost 8 bases, with 12 bases between them. The CDR3 has 12 residues. The CDR3 DNA follows: TGTGCCAGCAGTACCCGACAAGGCGGCTACACCTTC. It specifies CASSTRQGGYTF.

This chain uses TRBV7-3 with TRBJ1-6; maybe TRBD1 (5 bases). Germline loops: CDR1 SGHTA, CDR2 FQGTGA. This CDR3 comprises 14 residues. Trimming removed 3 bases from V and 7 bases from J, with 10 bases in between. CDR3 DNA sequence: TGTGCCAGCAGCTTTGGACAACAGAATTCACCCCTCCACTTT. Protein: CASSFGQQNSPLHF.

This clonotype showed up just a few times. This chain connects TRBV2 to TRBJ2-5, with a tentative D call TRBD1 (5 bases). The CDR3 extends over 13 amino acids. Germline assignment: CDR1 SNHLY and CDR2 FYNNEI. V was shortened by 6 bases and J by 4 bases, with 12 bases between the two germline ends. CDR3 bases: TGTGCCAGCAGCCAGGGATTCAGAGAGACCCAGTACTTC. The encoded protein is CASSQGFRETQYF.

This clonotype turned up a few times. This sequence joins TRBV11-1 and TRBJ2-7; D is uncertain. The CDR3 runs to 13 residues. Per the germline V gene, CDR1 is SGHAT and CDR2 is FQDESV (reference sequence). Trimming pared 3 bases from V and 2 bases from J, leaving 8 bases between. The CDR3 here is CASSFRAPYEQYF. The CDR3 DNA reads as TGTGCCAGCAGCTTCCGGGCCCCCTACGAGCAGTACTTC. Complete variable domain (other parts from reference TRBV11-1 and TRBJ2-7): EAEVAQSPRYKITEKSQAVAFWCDPISGHATLYWYRQILGQGPELLVQFQDESVVDDSQLPKDRFSAERLKGVDSTLKIQPAELGDSAMYLCASSFRAPYEQYFGPGTRLTVT.

In this sample, this clonotype turned up many times. V and J are TRBV28 and TRBJ1-5; D remains unclear. V was trimmed by 7 bases and J by 5 bases, leaving 12 bases between them. CDR1 is MDHEN, CDR2 SYDVKM, per germline. The CDR3 sequence is 13 residues long. The CDR3 nucleotides are TGTGCCAGCACCAAATGGACGGATCAGCCCCAGCATTTT. Its protein product is CASTKWTDQPQHF.

This clonotype was counted at least ten times. The chain employs TRBV10-2 and TRBJ2-3; perhaps TRBD2 as D (6 bases). The CDR3 runs 14 residues. Germline lookup yields CDR1 WSHSY and CDR2 SAAADI. Trimming cost V 11 bases and J 0 bases, with 15 bases left between them. The CDR3 spells CAGGPTRSTDTQYF. The CDR3, as DNA: TGCGCCGGAGGGCCGACGAGGAGCACAGATACGCAGTATTTT.